This TCR beta chain was captured in a study of blood T cell repertoires in COVID-19. Authors' methods: Quantification of nucleated cells was approximated via reference gene primer amplification. The table came from immunoSEQ multiplex PCR; TCRdb's copy has only in-frame clones and leaves some out. Clone size and the V and J calls come from that table; the DNA yielded D and trimming. The data show approximately 240,000 clones, about 90% seen once. This CDR3 is built from 15 residues. V dropped 4 bases and J dropped 4 bases, with 17 bases sitting between them. CDR1 and CDR2 (germline): SGHVS, FNYEAQ. The clonotype comes from a woman aged 18-29 years who had recovered from COVID-19. Source material: peripheral blood. V gene TRBV7-6 combines with J gene TRBJ2-7, with a tentative D call TRBD2 (6 bases). The CDR3 DNA follows: TGTGCCAGCAGCTCCGTGCCGGAGGGCGATTACGAGCAGTACTTC. Protein sequence: CASSSVPEGDYEQYF.